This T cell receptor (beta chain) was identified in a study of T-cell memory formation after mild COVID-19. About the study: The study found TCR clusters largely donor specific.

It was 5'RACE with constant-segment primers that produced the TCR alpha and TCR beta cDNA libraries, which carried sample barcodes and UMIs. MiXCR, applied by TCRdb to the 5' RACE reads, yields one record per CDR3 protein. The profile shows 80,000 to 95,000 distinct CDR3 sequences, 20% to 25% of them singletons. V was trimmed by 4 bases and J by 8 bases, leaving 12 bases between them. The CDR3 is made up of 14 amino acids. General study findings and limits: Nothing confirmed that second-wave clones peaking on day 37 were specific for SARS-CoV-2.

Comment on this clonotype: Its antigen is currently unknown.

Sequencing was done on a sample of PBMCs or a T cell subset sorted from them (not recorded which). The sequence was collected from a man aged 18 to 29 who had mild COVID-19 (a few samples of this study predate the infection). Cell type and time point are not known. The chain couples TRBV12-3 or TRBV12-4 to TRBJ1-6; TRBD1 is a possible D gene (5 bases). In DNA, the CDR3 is TGTGCCAGCAGTTCCTCCCTGGGGCATTCACCCCTCCACTTT. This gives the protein CASSSSLGHSPLHF.